This TCR beta chain was identified in a study of cytomegalovirus exposure and HLA in healthy donors. On the study more broadly: T cells numbering approximately 170 million yielded around 120 million unique TCR beta sequences in an earlier analysis. Points from the study as a whole: Looking again later, the authors saw that most CMV-associated TCR beta chains seemed HLA-restricted. When the data were analyzed later, several of the most significant clusters appeared to be linked to common viral pathogens. When analyzed later, the rates of TCR association showed variation by HLA locus, with DRB1 the most and HLA-C the fewest.

For this clone: The antigen remains unidentified.

This PCR relied on a set of 60 Vbeta primers and 13 Jbeta primers. TCRdb's copy holds only in-frame clones and misses some; the assay was immunoSEQ multiplex PCR. The sample lists 200,000 to 250,000 clones; around 85% were seen once. V was cut by 6 bases and J by 3 bases, with 8 bases left in between. This CDR3 has 13 amino acids. Germline-derived CDR1 and CDR2 are MNHEY and SVGAGI. The chain uses TRBV6-5 and TRBJ2-2; D is ambiguous. The sequenced material came from PBMCs. The clonotype was recovered from a man aged 50 to 60 in good health and CMV-seronegative. For the CDR3, the DNA is TGTGCCAGCAGCGTCGCGGACACCGGGGAGCTGTTTTTT. This encodes CASSVADTGELFF.